One and the same sample provided the 30 T cell receptor beta chains below, sequenced in a study of T cells in Graves' hyperthyroidism and ophthalmopathy. RNA transcripts yielded amplified TCR beta CDR3 regions. With the HTBI primer set, the TCR CDR3 went through a first round of RT-PCR. TCRdb independently ran MiXCR on the multiplex PCR reads; one entry per CDR3 protein. The sample carries hundreds of thousands of distinct CDR3 sequences, about 12% recorded once. Sample: blood. The receptors were sampled from a woman aged 18-29 years with Graves' hyperthyroidism.

This clonotype was seen many times. The chain uses TRBV6-1 and TRBJ1-2; 10 bases line up with TRBD1. Germline-derived CDR1 and CDR2 are MNHNS and SASEGT. The CDR3 has 14 residues. V shed 6 bases and J 5 bases; nucleotides not matched to a gene: 6. The CDR3 reads CASRPPGQGYGYTF. The CDR3 DNA reads TGTGCCAGCAGACCCCCGGGACAGGGGTATGGCTACACCTTC.

In this sample, this clonotype turned up a few times. The V call is TRBV27, the J call TRBJ1-5; a weak D match, TRBD1 (5 bases). Germline V gene lookup returns CDR1 MNHEY and CDR2 SMNVEV (reference sequence). The CDR3 is made up of 16 amino acids. Trimming left V 4 bases short and J 0 bases short, with 13 bases between. The CDR3 region is CASSWRGGHSNQPQHF. The DNA of the CDR3 is TGTGCCAGCAGTTGGAGGGGAGGGCATAGCAATCAGCCCCAGCATTTT.

This clonotype was picked up many times. This sequence joins TRBV7-2 and TRBJ2-1; no firm D call. With 0 bases removed from V and 6 bases from J, the gap between germline ends came to 6 bases. The CDR3 has 13 amino acids. Per germline, CDR1 SGHTA and CDR2 FQGNSA. The CDR3 DNA is TGTGCCAGCAGCTTAGCGCCTAGCAATGAGCAGTTCTTC. Translation gives CASSLAPSNEQFF.

The CDR3 DNA reads TGCGCCAGCAGCCAGTGGGAGAGGGAGACCCAGTACTTC. Encoded protein: CASSQWERETQYF. The chain recombines TRBV4-1 with TRBJ2-5, with D perhaps matching TRBD2 (5 bases). Trimming shortened V by 3 bases and J by 5 bases, and 10 bases separated the two germline ends. The germline CDR1 and CDR2 sequences are MGHRA and YSYEKL. The CDR3 is 13 amino acids.

This clonotype was detected many times. The rearrangement joins TRBV28 to TRBJ1-1, with 7 bases fitting TRBD1. The CDR3 has 13 residues. Germline CDR1 reads MDHEN; CDR2 reads SYDVKM. Trimming took 7 bases from V and 5 from J; bases not matched to a gene: 7. As DNA, the CDR3 is TGTGCCAGCAACAGGGGATGGGAGACTGAAGCTTTCTTT. Translating it yields CASNRGWETEAFF.

This clonotype was seen repeatedly, ten times or more. The chain employs TRBV20-1 and TRBJ1-1; 7 bases map to TRBD1. V dropped 6 bases and J dropped 1; count of bases not matched to a gene: 8. CDR1 and CDR2 from the germline V gene are DFQATT and SNEGSKA (reference sequence). The CDR3 is 14 residues long. CDR3 sequence (DNA): TGCAGTGCACTGACAGGGCCCGCGAACACTGAAGCTTTCTTT. Its protein product is CSALTGPANTEAFF.

This clonotype was seen many times. The genes are TRBV6-1 and TRBJ1-1; 11 positions match TRBD1. V shed 4 bases, J shed 4 bases, and the junction held 8 bases outside the gene matches. The length of the CDR3 is 16 residues. Per the germline V gene, CDR1 is MNHNS and CDR2 is SASEGT. CDR3 nucleotides: TGTGCCAGCAGTGTCCGGGACAGGGGGACTGGCACTGAAGCTTTCTTT. Protein sequence: CASSVRDRGTGTEAFF.

This clonotype was recorded many times. The chain couples TRBV6-1 to TRBJ1-6, with 10 bases matching TRBD1. Germline V CDR1 and CDR2: MNHNS, SASEGT. V shed 5 bases, J shed 6 bases, and the junction held 4 bases outside the gene matches. The CDR3 has 15 amino acids. CDR3 sequence (DNA): TGTGCCAGCAGTCCGTGGACAGGGGGTAATTCACCCCTCCACTTT. It codes for CASSPWTGGNSPLHF.

This clonotype has a count of ten or more. The chain combines TRBV28 with TRBJ2-7; D gene uncertain. Germline V gene sequence: CDR1 MDHEN, CDR2 SYDVKM. CDR3 size: 15 residues. Between the trimmed V and J ends, which lost 6 bases and 4 bases, there was a span of 19 bases. The chain's CDR3 is CASSPDVDGDYEQYF. The DNA for the CDR3 is TGTGCCAGCAGCCCGGACGTAGATGGGGATTACGAGCAGTACTTC. Using reference TRBV28 and TRBJ2-7 for the parts outside the CDR3, the full variable domain is DVKVTQSSRYLVKRTGEKVFLECVQDMDHENMFWYRQDPGLGLRLIYFSYDVKMKEKGDIPEGYSVSREKKERFSLILESASTNQTSMYLCASSPDVDGDYEQYFGPGTRLTVT.

This clonotype was counted ten times or more. The V call is TRBV28, the J call TRBJ1-6; no clear D. CDR1 MDHEN and CDR2 SYDVKM come from the germline V gene. The V gene lost 2 bases and the J gene lost 9 bases, with 11 bases spanning the gap. This CDR3 region has 14 residues. CDR3 region: CASSLPQEASPLHF. The CDR3 coding sequence is TGTGCCAGCAGTTTACCCCAGGAGGCTTCACCCCTCCACTTT.

This clonotype occurred a few times. The CDR3 sequence: CASSLGDRDQETQYF. CDR3 in DNA: TGTGCCAGCAGCTTAGGGGACAGGGACCAAGAGACCCAGTACTTC. This chain links TRBV7-9 with TRBJ2-5; 9 bases align to TRBD1. V dropped 1 base and J dropped 0; count of bases not matched to a gene: 0. This CDR3 has 15 amino acids. The germline CDR1 and CDR2 sequences are SEHNR and FQNEAQ (reference sequence).

This clonotype was seen at least ten times. The V gene is TRBV20-1, the J gene TRBJ2-7; no firm D call. The V gene's germline CDR1 is DFQATT and CDR2 SNEGSKA (reference sequence). This CDR3 region has 13 residues. The CDR3: CSSLTSVQYEQYF. As DNA, the CDR3 is TGCAGCTCCCTCACATCGGTCCAATACGAGCAGTACTTC.

This clonotype was detected many times. The chain joins TRBV20-1 to TRBJ2-1; TRBD2 agrees at 9 bases. The V and J ends lost 8 bases and 0 bases, in that order; junction bases with no gene match: 11. Germline CDR1 is DFQATT and CDR2 is SNEGSKA (reference sequence). The CDR3 has 16 amino acids. The CDR3 protein is CSSFGLAGLSYNEQFF. CDR3 DNA sequence: TGCAGTTCCTTTGGGCTAGCGGGACTCTCCTACAATGAGCAGTTCTTC.

This clonotype has a count of ten or more. The CDR3 bases are TGTGCCAGAGCCGGGACAGGGTCAGTCCCCTACGAGCAGTACTTC. Protein sequence: CARAGTGSVPYEQYF. The chain carries TRBV2 and TRBJ2-7; 9 bases fit TRBD1. Per the germline V gene, CDR1 is SNHLY and CDR2 is FYNNEI. The V gene end was trimmed by 9 bases and the J gene end by 2 bases; junction bases not matched to a gene: 11. CDR3 length: 15 amino acids.

The chain employs TRBV4-1 and TRBJ1-4, with D tentatively TRBD1 (5 bases). The length of the CDR3 is 15 residues. Per the germline V gene, CDR1 is MGHRA and CDR2 is YSYEKL. The ends were cut back, 4 bases at V and 2 bases at J, with 11 bases in the middle. CDR3 DNA sequence: TGCGCCAGCAGCCCGCTGGGGGGGACTAATGAAAAACTGTTTTTT. This translates into CASSPLGGTNEKLFF.

In the case of this clonotype: This may be a read error, as it is one base from a much larger clone. The V gene is TRBV6-2 or TRBV6-3, the J gene TRBJ2-1; 9 bases fit TRBD2. J lost 0 bases, V lost 7 bases, and 1 base had no gene match. Germline CDR1 and CDR2: MNHEY and SVGEGT. The CDR3 sequence is 14 residues long. CDR3 loop: CASKREDSYNEQFF. CDR3 nucleotide sequence: TGTGCCAGCAAGCGGGAGGACTCCTACAATGAGCAGTTCTTC.

The rearrangement links TRBV7-8 to TRBJ2-7; 14 bases match TRBD2. In germline, CDR1 is SGHVS, CDR2 FQNEAQ. The CDR3 runs to 17 residues. The junction had 7 bases not matched to a gene; V was cut back by 5 bases and J by 1 base. This CDR3 reads CASSPGLAGGHSYEQYF. DNA of the CDR3: TGTGCCAGCAGCCCTGGACTAGCGGGAGGCCATTCCTACGAGCAGTACTTC. Complete variable domain (other parts from reference TRBV7-8 and TRBJ2-7): GAGVSQSPRYKVAKRGQDVALRCDPISGHVSLFWYQQALGQGPEFLTYFQNEAQLDKSGLPSDRFFAERPEGSVSTLKIQRTQQEDSAVYLCASSPGLAGGHSYEQYFGPGTRLTVT.

This clonotype was observed at least ten times. The chain employs TRBV28 and TRBJ2-2, with no clear D. The CDR3 totals 17 residues. Germline CDR1 MDHEN, CDR2 SYDVKM. The germline V and J ends were trimmed by 2 bases and 2 bases, with 15 bases remaining between them. Written as DNA, the CDR3 is TGTGCCAGCAGTTTAGGTTCCCTCCCGGCTAACACCGGGGAGCTGTTTTTT. Protein: CASSLGSLPANTGELFF. The full variable domain, rest sourced from reference TRBV28 and TRBJ2-2, is DVKVTQSSRYLVKRTGEKVFLECVQDMDHENMFWYRQDPGLGLRLIYFSYDVKMKEKGDIPEGYSVSREKKERFSLILESASTNQTSMYLCASSLGSLPANTGELFFGEGSRLTVL.

V is TRBV18 and J is TRBJ2-2; D may be TRBD1 (6 bases). This CDR3 contains 18 residues. V was cut by 0 bases and J by 1 base, with 15 bases left in between. Germline CDR1 reads KGHSH; CDR2 reads LQKENI. For the CDR3, the DNA is TGTGCCAGCTCACCACCGAGTTGGACAGAGAAGAACACCGGGGAGCTGTTTTTT. It is translated as CASSPPSWTEKNTGELFF.

The chain uses TRBV9 and TRBJ1-2; the D gene is possibly TRBD1 (5 bases). Germline-derived CDR1 and CDR2 are SGDLS and YYNGEE. Trimming stripped 3 bases from V and 5 bases from J, with 17 bases between. This CDR3 region has 15 residues. CDR3 nucleotide sequence: TGTGCCAGCAGCGCGAGTTGGGGGGACCTTTATGGCTACACCTTC. Its translation is CASSASWGDLYGYTF.

This clonotype was seen at least ten times. This chain links TRBV24-1 with TRBJ2-3; the D gene is possibly TRBD2 (5 bases). Germline V gene data show CDR1 as KGHDR and CDR2 as SFDVKD. This CDR3 comprises 16 residues. V was pared by 0 bases and J by 1 base, with 10 bases between. CDR3 sequence: CATSDLSLAGTDTQYF. For the CDR3, the DNA is TGTGCCACCAGTGATTTGAGCCTAGCCGGCACAGATACGCAGTATTTT.

This clonotype was seen only a few times. This sequence joins TRBV15 and TRBJ2-7; D is unclear. There are 17 residues in the CDR3. Germline V CDR1 and CDR2: LNHNV, YYDKDF (reference sequence). V was trimmed by 0 bases and J by 1 base, leaving 16 bases between them. The CDR3 loop reads CATSRDGAGTPSYEQYF. The DNA of the CDR3 is TGTGCCACCAGCAGAGATGGTGCAGGAACCCCTTCCTACGAGCAGTACTTC. The full variable domain, rest sourced from reference TRBV15 and TRBJ2-7, is DAMVIQNPRYQVTQFGKPVTLSCSQTLNHNVMYWYQQKSSQAPKLLFHYYDKDFNNEADTPDNFQSRRPNTSFCFLDIRSPGLGDTAMYLCATSRDGAGTPSYEQYFGPGTRLTVT.

This clonotype was counted a few times. As DNA, the CDR3 is TGTGCCAGCAGTTTGGCCGTGCGCGGACTAGCGGGGGGGGCGACCTACAATGAGCAGTTCTTC. Translating gives CASSLAVRGLAGGATYNEQFF. The V call is TRBV12-3 or TRBV12-4, the J call TRBJ2-1; 15 nucleotides match TRBD2. The CDR3 loop spans 21 amino acids. V lost 3 bases, J lost 2 bases, and 14 bases stayed unmatched.

This clonotype was counted many times. CDR3 residues: CASSLVSGGTNEKLFF. The CDR3 DNA reads as TGTGCCAGCAGCTTAGTCTCCGGGGGGACTAATGAAAAACTGTTTTTT. The V call is TRBV11-2, the J call TRBJ1-4; weak D call: TRBD1 (5 bases). Germline CDR1 is SGHAT and CDR2 is FQNNGV. The CDR3 covers 16 residues. Trimming left V 1 base short and J 2 bases short, with 11 bases between.

This clonotype was counted at least ten times. The chain combines TRBV7-3 with TRBJ2-7, with D perhaps matching TRBD1 or TRBD2 (5 bases each). The CDR3 runs 13 residues. The V end lost 11 bases, the J end lost 3 bases, and 17 bases lay between the germline ends. CDR1 and CDR2 from the germline V gene are SGHTA and FQGTGA. The CDR3 DNA reads TGTGCCTGGCGGGCAGGGCCATTCTACGAGCAGTACTTC. Protein: CAWRAGPFYEQYF.

This clonotype was seen ten or more times. This chain connects TRBV6-1 to TRBJ1-1, with a possible D match to TRBD1 (6 bases). Trimming pared 8 bases from V and 4 bases from J, leaving 29 bases between. Per germline, CDR1 MNHNS and CDR2 SASEGT. This CDR3 spans 18 amino acids. CDR3 nucleotide sequence: TGTGCCAGCGGGGGCCCAGGGCTGGCGAAGGACATGGGCACTGAAGCTTTCTTT. Translation gives CASGGPGLAKDMGTEAFF.

This clonotype was picked up many times. The V call is TRBV5-1, the J call TRBJ1-6, with 8 bases fitting TRBD1. CDR1 is SGHRS, CDR2 YFSETQ, per germline. The CDR3 extends over 15 amino acids. The trim removed 4 bases at V and 10 bases at J, leaving 10 bases unmatched. The CDR3 sequence: CASSGGQGLYSPLHF. CDR3 coding DNA: TGCGCCAGCAGCGGAGGACAGGGCCTTTACTCACCCCTCCACTTT.

This clonotype was observed a few times. J is TRBJ1-6 and V is TRBV6-1; D call uncertain. With 5 bases removed from V and 8 bases from J, the gap between germline ends came to 25 bases. CDR3 size: 18 residues. Germline V CDR1 and CDR2: MNHNS, SASEGT. Here the CDR3 DNA reads TGTGCCAGCAGTCGTAACTTAGTTCGTAGGGAGCCGCATTCACCCCTCCACTTT. Its translation is CASSRNLVRREPHSPLHF.

This clonotype was seen repeatedly, ten times or more. The chain combines TRBV27 with TRBJ1-4; the D is unclear. V lost 10 bases, J lost 2 bases, and 14 bases lay in between. The CDR3 totals 14 residues. Germline V gene data show CDR1 as MNHEY and CDR2 as SMNVEV (reference sequence). The CDR3 sequence: CATYSGRTNEKLFF. DNA for the CDR3: TGTGCCACCTACTCCGGTCGGACTAATGAAAAACTGTTTTTT.

This clonotype has a count of ten or more. The chain links TRBV2 to TRBJ1-1; D remains ambiguous. The CDR3 has 14 amino acids. The germline V and J ends were trimmed by 6 bases and 2 bases, with 13 bases remaining between them. Germline values: CDR1 SNHLY, CDR2 FYNNEI. CDR3 DNA sequence: TGTGCCAGCAGAAGGATGGGAAAAAACACTGAAGCTTTCTTT. Protein: CASRRMGKNTEAFF.